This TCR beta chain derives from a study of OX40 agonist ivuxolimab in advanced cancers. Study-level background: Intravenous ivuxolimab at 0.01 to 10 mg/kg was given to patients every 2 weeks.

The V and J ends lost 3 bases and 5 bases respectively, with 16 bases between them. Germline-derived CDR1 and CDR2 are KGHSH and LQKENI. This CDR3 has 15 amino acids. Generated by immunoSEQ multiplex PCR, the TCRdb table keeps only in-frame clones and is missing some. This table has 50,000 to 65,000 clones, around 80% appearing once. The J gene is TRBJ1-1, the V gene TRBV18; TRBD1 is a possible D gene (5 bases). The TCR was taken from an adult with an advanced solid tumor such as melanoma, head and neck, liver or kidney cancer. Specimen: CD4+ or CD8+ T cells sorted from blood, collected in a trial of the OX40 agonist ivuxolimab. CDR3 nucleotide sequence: TGTGCCAGCTCACCCTCTCGTGAAGGGGAGACTGAAGCTTTCTTT. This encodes CASSPSREGETEAFF.